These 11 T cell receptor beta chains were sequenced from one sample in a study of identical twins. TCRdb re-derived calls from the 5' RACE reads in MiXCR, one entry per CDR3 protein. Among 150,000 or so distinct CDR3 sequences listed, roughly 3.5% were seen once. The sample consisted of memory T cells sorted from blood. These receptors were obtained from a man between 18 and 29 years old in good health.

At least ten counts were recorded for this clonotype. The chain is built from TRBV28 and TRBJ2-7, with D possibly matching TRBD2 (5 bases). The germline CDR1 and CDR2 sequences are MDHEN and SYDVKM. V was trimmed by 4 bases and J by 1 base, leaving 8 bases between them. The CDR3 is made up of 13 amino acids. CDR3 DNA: TGTGCCAGCAGTTCGGGGTCGTCCTACGAGCAGTACTTC. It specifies CASSSGSSYEQYF. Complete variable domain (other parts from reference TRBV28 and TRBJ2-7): DVKVTQSSRYLVKRTGEKVFLECVQDMDHENMFWYRQDPGLGLRLIYFSYDVKMKEKGDIPEGYSVSREKKERFSLILESASTNQTSMYLCASSSGSSYEQYFGPGTRLTVT.

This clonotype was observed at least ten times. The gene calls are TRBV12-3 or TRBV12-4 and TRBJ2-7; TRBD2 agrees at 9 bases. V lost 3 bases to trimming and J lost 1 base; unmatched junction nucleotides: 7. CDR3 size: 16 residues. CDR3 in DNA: TGTGCCAGCAGTTTGCGACTAGCGGAGAATTCCTACGAGCAGTACTTC. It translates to CASSLRLAENSYEQYF.

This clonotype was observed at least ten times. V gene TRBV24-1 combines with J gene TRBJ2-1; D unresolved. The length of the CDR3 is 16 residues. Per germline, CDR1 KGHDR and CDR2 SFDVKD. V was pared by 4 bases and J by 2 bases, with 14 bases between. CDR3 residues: CATSEAYKGTYNEQFF. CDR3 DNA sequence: TGTGCCACCAGTGAAGCGTACAAAGGAACCTACAATGAGCAGTTCTTC.

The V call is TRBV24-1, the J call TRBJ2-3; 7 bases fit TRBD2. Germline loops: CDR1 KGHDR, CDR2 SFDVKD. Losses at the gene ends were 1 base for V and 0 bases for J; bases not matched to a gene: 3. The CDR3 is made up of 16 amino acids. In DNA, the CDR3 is TGTGCCACCAGTGATTTCGGCGGGAGTAGCACAGATACGCAGTATTTT. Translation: CATSDFGGSSTDTQYF.

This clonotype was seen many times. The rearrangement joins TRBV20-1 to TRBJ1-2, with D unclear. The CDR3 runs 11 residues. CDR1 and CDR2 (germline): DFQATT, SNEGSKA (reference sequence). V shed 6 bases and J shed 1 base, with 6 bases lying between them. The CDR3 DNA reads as TGCAGTGCCCGACATAACTATGGCTACACCTTC. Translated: CSARHNYGYTF.

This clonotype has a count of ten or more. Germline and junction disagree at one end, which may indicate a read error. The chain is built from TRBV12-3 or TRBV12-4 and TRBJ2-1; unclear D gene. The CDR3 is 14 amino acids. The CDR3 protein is CASRLAYTYNEQFF. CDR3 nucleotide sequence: TGTGCCAGCAGATTAGCCTATACCTACAATGAGCAGTTCTTC.

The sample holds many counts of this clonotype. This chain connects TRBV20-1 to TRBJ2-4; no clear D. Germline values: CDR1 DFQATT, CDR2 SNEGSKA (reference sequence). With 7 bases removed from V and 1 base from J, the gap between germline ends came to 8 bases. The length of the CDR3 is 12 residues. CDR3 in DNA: TGCAGTGTTGAGGCGGCCAAAAACATTCAGTACTTC. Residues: CSVEAAKNIQYF.

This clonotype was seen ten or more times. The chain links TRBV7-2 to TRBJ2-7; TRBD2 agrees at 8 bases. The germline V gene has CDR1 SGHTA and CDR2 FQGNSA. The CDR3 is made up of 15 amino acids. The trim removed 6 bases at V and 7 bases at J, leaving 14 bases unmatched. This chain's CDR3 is CASRLSGIGGREQYF. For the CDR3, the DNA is TGTGCCAGCAGACTTAGCGGGATAGGCGGGAGAGAGCAGTACTTC.

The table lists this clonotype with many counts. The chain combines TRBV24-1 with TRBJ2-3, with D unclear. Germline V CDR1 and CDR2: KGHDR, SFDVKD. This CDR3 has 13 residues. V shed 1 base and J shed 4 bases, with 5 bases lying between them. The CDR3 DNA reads TGTGCCACCAGTGATTTCCAAGCAGATACGCAGTATTTT. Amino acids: CATSDFQADTQYF.

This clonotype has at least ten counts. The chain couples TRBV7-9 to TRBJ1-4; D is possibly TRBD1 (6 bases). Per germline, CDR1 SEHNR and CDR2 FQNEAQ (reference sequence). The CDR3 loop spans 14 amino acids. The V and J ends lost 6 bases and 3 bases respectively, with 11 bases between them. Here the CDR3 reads CASRARGPNEKLFF. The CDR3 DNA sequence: TGTGCCAGCAGAGCCAGGGGACCTAATGAAAAACTGTTTTTT.

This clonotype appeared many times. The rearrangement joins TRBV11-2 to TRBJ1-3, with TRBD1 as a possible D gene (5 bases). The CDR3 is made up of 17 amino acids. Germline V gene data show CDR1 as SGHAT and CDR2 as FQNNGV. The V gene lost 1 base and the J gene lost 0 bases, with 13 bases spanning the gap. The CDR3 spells CASSLVGRYGSGNTIYF. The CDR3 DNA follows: TGTGCCAGCAGCTTAGTGGGACGCTACGGCTCTGGAAACACCATATATTTT.